Sequencing of this TCR beta chain was carried out in a study of cytomegalovirus exposure and HLA in healthy donors. Concerning this clone itself: Other DNA sequences in this specimen translate into the identical CDR3.

CDR3 length: 13 residues. V shed 2 bases and J shed 1 base, with 6 bases lying between them. CDR1 is SGHRS and CDR2 is YFSETQ in the germline V gene. Both 60 Vbeta primers and 13 Jbeta primers went into the PCR. Sequencing used immunoSEQ multiplex PCR; TCRdb keeps in-frame clones, though not all of them. The sample contains about 97,000 clones, approximately 74% of which appear only once. The chain couples TRBV5-1 to TRBJ2-5; no clear D. The sequenced material came from PBMCs. This clonotype was obtained from a woman aged 40 to 50 in good health and CMV-seronegative. The CDR3 coding sequence is TGCGCCAGCAGCTTTTCAGGCCAAGAGACCCAGTACTTC. Protein: CASSFSGQETQYF.